This entry describes one TCR beta chain. Its target is unknown. Libraries were made from TCR beta cDNA, and they carried unique molecular identifiers. Input amounts of about 0.95 to 10 million T cells were used. These gave 500,000 or so cDNA molecules, so each molecule approximated one T cell. Each CDR3 protein gets one entry after TCRdb re-called the PCR reads with MiXCR. The sample includes fewer than 550,000 distinct CDR3 sequences, around 36% of them seen just once. The data originate from a study of post-analysis software for immune sequencing data. The study, taken as a whole, reports: TRBV5-6, TRBV5-1 and TRBV20-1 were among five TRBV segments more frequent in patients than controls.

V dropped 4 bases and J dropped 5; count of bases not matched to a gene: 11. Germline V gives CDR1 SGHTA, CDR2 FQGTGA. The CDR3 length is 16 residues. V and J are TRBV7-3 and TRBJ2-3; 8 nucleotides line up with TRBD2. The specimen sequenced was blood. This TCR derives from a girl aged 2 to 17 with multiple sclerosis. This chain's CDR3 is CASSSGLAGDLDTQYF. The DNA of the CDR3 is TGTGCCAGCAGCTCTGGGCTAGCGGGTGATTTAGATACGCAGTATTTT.